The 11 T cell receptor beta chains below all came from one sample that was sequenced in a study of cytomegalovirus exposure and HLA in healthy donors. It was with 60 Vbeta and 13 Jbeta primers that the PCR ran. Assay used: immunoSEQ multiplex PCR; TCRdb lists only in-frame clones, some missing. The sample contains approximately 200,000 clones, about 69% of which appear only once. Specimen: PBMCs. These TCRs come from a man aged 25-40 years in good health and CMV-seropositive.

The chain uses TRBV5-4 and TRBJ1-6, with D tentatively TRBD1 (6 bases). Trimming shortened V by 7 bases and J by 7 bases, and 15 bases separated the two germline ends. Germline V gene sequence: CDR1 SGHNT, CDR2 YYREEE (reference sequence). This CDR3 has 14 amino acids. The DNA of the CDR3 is TGTGCCAGCCGATTGGGGGGCCAGAATTCACCCCTCCACTTT. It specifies CASRLGGQNSPLHF.

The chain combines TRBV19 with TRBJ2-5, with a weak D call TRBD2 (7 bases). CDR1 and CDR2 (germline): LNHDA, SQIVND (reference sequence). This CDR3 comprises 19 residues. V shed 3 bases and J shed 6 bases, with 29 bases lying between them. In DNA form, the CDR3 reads TGTGCCAGTAGTATCGGGGACAAGGGGGTCGGGGGGCGCCAGAAGACCCAGTACTTC. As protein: CASSIGDKGVGGRQKTQYF.

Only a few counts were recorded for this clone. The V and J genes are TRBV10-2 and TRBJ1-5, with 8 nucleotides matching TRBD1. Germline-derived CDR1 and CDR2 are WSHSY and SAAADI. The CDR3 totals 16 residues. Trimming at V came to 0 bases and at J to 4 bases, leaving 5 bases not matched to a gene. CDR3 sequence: CASSESRTGLNQPQHF. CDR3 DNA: TGCGCCAGCAGTGAGTCAAGGACAGGGTTAAATCAGCCCCAGCATTTT.

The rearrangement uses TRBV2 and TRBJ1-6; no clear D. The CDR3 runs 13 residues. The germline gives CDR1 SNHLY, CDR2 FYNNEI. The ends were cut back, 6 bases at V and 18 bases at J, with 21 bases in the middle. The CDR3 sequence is CASSDYSALFPHF. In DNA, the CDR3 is TGTGCCAGCAGCGATTACTCAGCGCTTTTTCCCCACTTT.

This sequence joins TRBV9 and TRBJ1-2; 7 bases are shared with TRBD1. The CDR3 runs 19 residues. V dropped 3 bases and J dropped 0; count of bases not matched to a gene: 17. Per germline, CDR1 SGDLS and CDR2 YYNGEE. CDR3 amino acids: CASSGRAPQGKKANYGYTF. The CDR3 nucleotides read TGTGCCAGCAGCGGTCGGGCCCCACAGGGGAAAAAGGCTAACTATGGCTACACCTTC.

CDR3 sequence reads: CASSITPQAGQIYGYTF. CDR3 nucleotides: TGTGCCAGCAGTATCACTCCCCAGGCGGGGCAGATCTATGGCTACACCTTC. This rearrangement joins TRBV27 to TRBJ1-2, with a weak D call TRBD1 (5 bases). Germline V CDR1 and CDR2: MNHEY, SMNVEV (reference sequence). The ends were cut back, 5 bases at V and 4 bases at J, with 23 bases in the middle. The CDR3 contains 17 residues.

The CDR3 DNA sequence: TGTGCCAGCAGTGGGGTTAGGTCTGACTACCGCCATAAAGCTTTCTTT. Its translation: CASSGVRSDYRHKAFF. The chain has TRBV27 and TRBJ1-1; D call uncertain. V was trimmed by 5 bases and J by 9 bases, leaving 25 bases between them. CDR1 is MNHEY and CDR2 is SMNVEV in the germline V gene (reference sequence). The CDR3 is 16 residues long.

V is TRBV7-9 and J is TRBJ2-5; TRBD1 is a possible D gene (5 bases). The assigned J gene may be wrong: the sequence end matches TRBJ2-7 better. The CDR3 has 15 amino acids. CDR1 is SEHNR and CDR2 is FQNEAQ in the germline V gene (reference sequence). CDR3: CASSSEKGFTYEQYF. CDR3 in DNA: TGTGCCAGCAGCTCCGAGAAGGGGTTCACCTACGAGCAGTACTTC.

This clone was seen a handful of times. The CDR3 nucleotides read TGTGCCAGCGGCGGACAGGGGTTCACAGATACGCAGTATTTT. Protein product: CASGGQGFTDTQYF. This rearrangement joins TRBV9 to TRBJ2-3; TRBD1 matches 9 bases. CDR1 is SGDLS, CDR2 YYNGEE, per germline. V shed 7 bases and J 2 bases; nucleotides not matched to a gene: 5. The CDR3 has 14 amino acids.

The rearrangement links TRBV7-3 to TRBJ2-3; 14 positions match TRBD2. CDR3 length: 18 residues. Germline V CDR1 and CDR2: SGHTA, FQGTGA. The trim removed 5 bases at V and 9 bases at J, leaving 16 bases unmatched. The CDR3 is CASSATGLAGGPFETQYF. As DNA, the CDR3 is TGTGCCAGCAGCGCGACTGGACTAGCGGGGGGCCCTTTTGAGACGCAGTATTTT.

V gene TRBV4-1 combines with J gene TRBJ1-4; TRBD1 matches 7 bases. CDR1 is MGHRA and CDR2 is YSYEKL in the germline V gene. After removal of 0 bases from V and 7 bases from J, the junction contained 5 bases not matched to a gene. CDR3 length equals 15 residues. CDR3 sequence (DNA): TGCGCCAGCAGCCAAGAGGGGACAGAACTTGAAAAACTGTTTTTT. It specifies CASSQEGTELEKLFF.